These 32 T cell receptor beta chains came from one sample sequenced in a study of identical twins. A single record per CDR3 protein comes from TCRdb applying MiXCR to the 5' RACE reads. The sample holds 200,000 to 250,000 distinct CDR3 sequences; around 6.8% are singletons and the top ten take less than 2.5%. These data also featured in a second study, about yellow fever vaccine responses in identical twins.

Specimen: memory (CD45RO+) T cells sorted from blood. Receptors originate from a woman younger than 35 in good health.

The rearrangement uses TRBV6-1 and TRBJ2-1; 10 bases align to TRBD2. The CDR3 contains 15 residues. V lost 6 bases, J lost 4 bases, and 6 bases stayed unmatched. Looked up from germline, CDR1 is MNHNS and CDR2 is SASEGT. DNA of the CDR3: TGTGCCAGCAGGGTCTTAGCGGGGGGATACAATGAGCAGTTCTTC. Its translation is CASRVLAGGYNEQFF.

The V and J genes are TRBV7-9 and TRBJ2-1; D is undetermined. The V gene's germline CDR1 is SEHNR and CDR2 FQNEAQ (reference sequence). The CDR3 has 12 residues. V was cut by 4 bases and J by 13 bases, with 14 bases left in between. CDR3 DNA: TGTGCCAGCAGCTGGGGTGAACTACCACAGTTCTTC. This sequence encodes CASSWGELPQFF.

This clonotype was picked up many times. A junction end diverges from the germline sequence, so it may reflect a read error. J is TRBJ2-7 and V is TRBV11-2; no definite D call. The CDR3 has 13 residues. CDR1 and CDR2 from the germline V gene are SGHAT and FQNNGV. The CDR3: CASSLELVYEQYF. DNA of the CDR3: TGTGCCAGCAGCCTAGAGTTAGTCTACGAGCAGTACTTC.

The V gene is TRBV11-2, the J gene TRBJ2-5, with 7 bases aligning to TRBD2. Germline-derived CDR1 and CDR2 are SGHAT and FQNNGV. The J segment lost 12 bases and the V segment lost 2 bases, leaving 15 bases of the junction unmatched. CDR3 length equals 15 residues. CDR3 in amino acids: CASSLTSSGGQAEYF. CDR3 bases: TGTGCCAGCAGCTTAACGTCTAGCGGAGGCCAAGCAGAGTACTTC.

This clonotype has at least ten counts. The genes are TRBV7-9 and TRBJ2-1, with 7 bases that match TRBD1. CDR1 SEHNR and CDR2 FQNEAQ come from the germline V gene (reference sequence). The CDR3 spans 14 residues. J gave up 5 bases and V 1 base, and 2 bases lay outside the gene matches. CDR3: CASSLDRGHNEQFF. CDR3 nucleotide sequence: TGTGCCAGCAGCTTAGACAGGGGCCACAATGAGCAGTTCTTC.

This clonotype was seen a handful of times. The V call is TRBV6-1, the J call TRBJ2-7; 8 bases are shared with TRBD1. V lost 11 bases to trimming and J lost 2 bases; unmatched junction nucleotides: 8. Germline-derived CDR1 and CDR2 are MNHNS and SASEGT. This CDR3 region has 13 residues. The CDR3 DNA sequence: TGTGCCTTGGGACAGGCAATCCCCTACGAGCAGTACTTC. Translation: CALGQAIPYEQYF.

This clonotype was detected only a few times. The V and J genes are TRBV5-1 and TRBJ1-5; D ambiguous. Germline V lookup: CDR1 SGHRS, CDR2 YFSETQ. Deletions cut 2 bases from V and 4 bases from J, with 13 bases between. There are 15 residues in the CDR3. As DNA, the CDR3 is TGCGCCAGCAGCTTCAGTGGACTGCAAAATCAGCCCCAGCATTTT. Its translation is CASSFSGLQNQPQHF. The whole variable domain, filled in from reference TRBV5-1 and TRBJ1-5, reads KAGVTQTPRYLIKTRGQQVTLSCSPISGHRSVSWYQQTPGQGLQFLFEYFSETQRNKGNFPGRFSGRQFSNSRSEMNVSTLELGDSALYLCASSFSGLQNQPQHFGDGTRLSIL.

In its sample, this clonotype was seen many times. The chain has TRBV29-1 and TRBJ2-4; either TRBD1 or TRBD2 may supply D (6 bases each). Trimming took off 6 bases at V and 7 bases at J, with 16 bases between the two ends. Per the germline V gene, CDR1 is SQVTM and CDR2 is ANQGSEA. This CDR3 comprises 13 residues. The CDR3 DNA reads as TGCAGCGTAGACCCTGGAGGGGGGAACATTCAGTACTTC. Protein sequence: CSVDPGGGNIQYF.

J is TRBJ2-1 and V is TRBV12-3 or TRBV12-4, with TRBD2 matching over 15 bases. The V segment lost 3 bases and the J segment 7 bases; nucleotides outside the gene matches: 7. The CDR3 consists of 17 residues. CDR3 bases: TGTGCCAGCAGTTTTGGGACTAGCGGGGGGAATACGAATGAGCAGTTCTTC. This sequence encodes CASSFGTSGGNTNEQFF.

This clonotype was found many times. The chain recombines TRBV12-3 or TRBV12-4 with TRBJ2-5; D is possibly TRBD2 (5 bases). There are 10 residues in the CDR3. Between the trimmed V and J ends, which lost 4 bases and 14 bases, there was a span of 11 bases. The CDR3 loop reads CASSSKRTYF. CDR3 DNA: TGTGCCAGCAGTTCTAAGCGGACCTACTTC.

This clonotype was counted many times. The chain links TRBV6-5 to TRBJ2-3; 12 bases agree with TRBD2. Germline trimming cut 5 bases from V and 3 bases from J; bases unmatched to any gene: 6. CDR1 and CDR2 from the germline V gene are MNHEY and SVGAGI. The CDR3 runs 16 residues. The CDR3 loop reads CASSASTSGSTDTQYF. For the CDR3, the DNA is TGTGCCAGCAGTGCCTCGACTAGCGGGAGTACAGATACGCAGTATTTT.

This chain connects TRBV2 to TRBJ2-7; the D is unclear. Trimming pared 6 bases from V and 2 bases from J, leaving 14 bases between. The V gene's germline CDR1 is SNHLY and CDR2 FYNNEI. The CDR3 loop spans 14 amino acids. DNA of the CDR3: TGTGCCAGCAGCGCCAATTATGGAACCTACGAGCAGTACTTC. It specifies CASSANYGTYEQYF.

Concerning this clonotype itself: This clone may be a read error of a much larger clone one base away. The chain has TRBV7-9 and TRBJ2-7, with 7 bases matching TRBD1. V lost 4 bases, J lost 3 bases, and 6 bases stayed unmatched. CDR3 length: 14 amino acids. Germline CDR1 reads SEHNR; CDR2 reads FQNEAQ (reference sequence). The DNA of the CDR3 is TGTGCCAGCAGCTGGGAACAGGGGATCTACGAGCAGTACTTC. Amino acid sequence: CASSWEQGIYEQYF. Full variable domain (rest looked up from reference TRBV7-9 and TRBJ2-7): DTGVSQNPRHKITKRGQNVTFRCDPISEHNRLYWYRQTLGQGPEFLTYFQNEAQLEKSRLLSDRFSAERPKGSFSTLEIQRTEQGDSAMYLCASSWEQGIYEQYFGPGTRLTVT.

This clonotype was detected once. The chain links TRBV30 to TRBJ1-5; tentative D call: TRBD1 (6 bases). The CDR3 is made up of 16 amino acids. Deletions cut 0 bases from V and 4 bases from J, with 16 bases between. Germline loops: CDR1 GTSNPN, CDR2 SVGIG (reference sequence). CDR3 protein: CAWSVRKDRKNQPQHF. CDR3 coding DNA: TGTGCCTGGAGTGTACGTAAGGACAGAAAGAATCAGCCCCAGCATTTT.

This clonotype was observed many times. This sequence joins TRBV7-2 and TRBJ1-2; no clear D. Germline V gene sequence: CDR1 SGHTA, CDR2 FQGNSA. This CDR3 contains 16 residues. With 0 bases removed from V and 4 bases from J, the gap between germline ends came to 15 bases. The CDR3 bases are TGTGCCAGCAGCTTAGCGCATATTATAGGTTCCTATGGCTACACCTTC. Its protein product is CASSLAHIIGSYGYTF.

This clonotype was seen only a few times. The chain combines TRBV11-2 with TRBJ1-3; tentative D call: TRBD1 (6 bases). CDR1 and CDR2 (germline): SGHAT, FQNNGV. CDR3 length: 15 residues. The V end lost 5 bases, the J end lost 0 bases, and 11 bases lay between the germline ends. CDR3 nucleotides: TGTGCCAGCAGCGCCGGACAGCACTCTGGAAACACCATATATTTT. Encoded protein: CASSAGQHSGNTIYF.

This clonotype has only a few counts. V usage is TRBV5-5 and J usage is TRBJ1-3; 7 bases are shared with TRBD1. The CDR3 loop spans 13 amino acids. V was pared by 4 bases and J by 4 bases, with 2 bases of the junction left unmatched. From germline, CDR1 is SGHKS and CDR2 YYEKEE (reference sequence). Here the CDR3 DNA reads TGTGCCAGCAGCGGGACAGCCGGAAACACCATATATTTT. Encoded protein: CASSGTAGNTIYF. Based on the CDR3 plus reference TRBV5-5 and TRBJ1-3, the full variable domain is DAGVTQSPTHLIKTRGQQVTLRCSPISGHKSVSWYQQVLGQGPQFIFQYYEKEERGRGNFPDRFSARQFPNYSSELNVNALLLGDSALYLCASSGTAGNTIYFGEGSWLTVV.

V is TRBV7-6 and J is TRBJ2-7, with 8 bases aligning to TRBD2. The CDR3 extends over 18 amino acids. V was pared by 1 base and J by 0 bases, with 11 bases of the junction left unmatched. The germline gives CDR1 SGHVS, CDR2 FNYEAQ. CDR3 nucleotide sequence: TGTGCCAGCAGCTTAGGCTCGCTCGCGGGGGGTGCCTCCTACGAGCAGTACTTC. Protein product: CASSLGSLAGGASYEQYF.

This sequence joins TRBV15 and TRBJ2-7; 11 bases are a match to TRBD1. This CDR3 has 16 residues. The ends lost 3 bases at V and 5 bases at J; junction bases unmatched: 9. The germline gives CDR1 LNHNV, CDR2 YYDKDF (reference sequence). This CDR3 reads CATSRETGTGGDEQYF. The DNA of the CDR3 is TGTGCCACCAGCAGGGAAACCGGGACAGGGGGTGACGAGCAGTACTTC.

The J gene is TRBJ1-5, the V gene TRBV20-1; weak D call: TRBD1 (6 bases). CDR1 DFQATT and CDR2 SNEGSKA come from the germline V gene (reference sequence). V shed 6 bases and J shed 4 bases, with 16 bases lying between them. There are 14 residues in the CDR3. The CDR3 protein is CSALKTGQNQPQHF. In DNA form, the CDR3 reads TGCAGTGCCTTAAAGACAGGCCAGAATCAGCCCCAGCATTTT.

The table lists this clonotype with a few counts. V usage is TRBV11-2 and J usage is TRBJ2-1; 10 positions match TRBD2. This CDR3 comprises 20 residues. Germline V gene lookup returns CDR1 SGHAT and CDR2 FQNNGV. Trimming took 0 bases from V and 1 from J; bases not matched to a gene: 12. The CDR3 DNA reads as TGTGCCAGCAGCTTAGATCGGGCTAGCGGGAGCGGTAAGTCCTACAATGAGCAGTTCTTC. This sequence encodes CASSLDRASGSGKSYNEQFF. The whole variable domain, remainder taken from reference TRBV11-2 and TRBJ2-1, is EAGVAQSPRYKIIEKRQSVAFWCNPISGHATLYWYQQILGQGPKLLIQFQNNGVVDDSQLPKDRFSAERLKGVDSTLKIQPAKLEDSAVYLCASSLDRASGSGKSYNEQFFGPGTRLTVL.

This clonotype was recorded at least ten times. The chain combines TRBV11-2 with TRBJ1-1; the D is unclear. CDR1 and CDR2 from the germline V gene are SGHAT and FQNNGV. The CDR3 loop spans 13 amino acids. The V gene lost 5 bases and the J gene lost 3 bases, with 10 bases spanning the gap. The CDR3 region has the DNA TGTGCCAGCAGCGCTGGCATCGACACTGAAGCTTTCTTT. Protein product: CASSAGIDTEAFF. Complete variable domain (other parts from reference TRBV11-2 and TRBJ1-1): EAGVAQSPRYKIIEKRQSVAFWCNPISGHATLYWYQQILGQGPKLLIQFQNNGVVDDSQLPKDRFSAERLKGVDSTLKIQPAKLEDSAVYLCASSAGIDTEAFFGQGTRLTVV.

This clonotype has a count of ten or more. The genes are TRBV27 and TRBJ2-7; no reliable D call. Per the germline V gene, CDR1 is MNHEY and CDR2 is SMNVEV (reference sequence). This CDR3 is 14 amino acids long. Trimming cost V 0 bases and J 2 bases, with 8 bases left between them. CDR3 sequence (DNA): TGTGCCAGCAGTTTATCGCCCAGCCCCTACGAGCAGTACTTC. Its protein is CASSLSPSPYEQYF.

There are a few counts of this clonotype. The rearrangement links TRBV5-1 to TRBJ2-3, with 9 nucleotides matching TRBD2. J lost 0 bases, V lost 3 bases, and 5 bases had no gene match. The CDR3 length is 16 residues. The germline V gene has CDR1 SGHRS and CDR2 YFSETQ. CDR3 nucleotides: TGCGCCAGCAGCTCCGGGACTAGCCAAAGCACAGATACGCAGTATTTT. Protein sequence: CASSSGTSQSTDTQYF.

This clonotype was picked up a small number of times. This sequence joins TRBV5-4 and TRBJ2-3; TRBD2 matches 8 bases. This CDR3 has 16 residues. The J segment lost 5 bases and the V segment lost 0 bases, leaving 8 bases of the junction unmatched. Germline V lookup: CDR1 SGHNT, CDR2 YYREEE (reference sequence). The CDR3 loop reads CASSLGPAGVEDTQYF. The CDR3 nucleotides are TGTGCCAGCAGCTTGGGCCCAGCGGGGGTGGAAGATACGCAGTATTTT.

This clonotype was observed many times. V is TRBV4-2 and J is TRBJ2-1, with 10 bases identical to TRBD1. V was pared by 1 base and J by 6 bases, with 12 bases of the junction left unmatched. From germline, CDR1 is LGHNA and CDR2 YNFKEQ. This CDR3 has 18 amino acids. The CDR3 here is CASSQGTTGTGVVNEQFF. CDR3 nucleotide sequence: TGTGCCAGCAGCCAAGGAACAACGGGGACAGGGGTTGTCAATGAGCAGTTCTTC.

This clonotype was detected many times. The genes are TRBV28 and TRBJ2-1; D is possibly TRBD2 (6 bases). Deletions cut 6 bases from V and 5 bases from J, with 17 bases between. The CDR3 covers 15 residues. CDR1 and CDR2 from the germline V gene are MDHEN and SYDVKM. The CDR3 DNA is TGTGCCAGCAGCCCCCCCCCCGGAGGGGACAATGAGCAGTTCTTC. It specifies CASSPPPGGDNEQFF.

In its sample, this clonotype was seen a few times. The genes are TRBV4-1 and TRBJ1-6; tentative D call: TRBD1 (5 bases). The CDR3 runs to 15 residues. Germline V CDR1 and CDR2: MGHRA, YSYEKL. Between the trimmed V and J ends, which lost 1 base and 5 bases, there was a span of 9 bases. The CDR3 loop is CASSQGGGNNSPLHF. The CDR3 DNA reads TGCGCCAGCAGCCAAGGGGGCGGGAATAATTCACCCCTCCACTTT.

In this sample, this clonotype turned up many times. The gene calls are TRBV20-1 and TRBJ2-7; 9 nucleotides line up with TRBD2. The CDR3 totals 13 residues. Germline-derived CDR1 and CDR2 are DFQATT and SNEGSKA (reference sequence). The trim removed 2 bases at V and 4 bases at J, leaving 3 bases unmatched. CDR3 loop: CSARSLAGYEQYF. The CDR3 DNA sequence: TGCAGTGCTAGATCGCTAGCGGGATACGAGCAGTACTTC.

This clonotype has a count of ten or more. One end of the junction varies from germline; a read error may be responsible. The chain combines TRBV12-3 or TRBV12-4 with TRBJ2-2; 12 bases line up with TRBD2. CDR3 length equals 15 residues. CDR3 in DNA: TGTGCCAGCAGTCTAGCGGGGGGGTCGGCCGGGGAGCTGTTTTTT. Amino acids: CASSLAGGSAGELFF.

Notes on this clonotype: A much larger clone differs by one base, so this may be a read error. The J gene is TRBJ2-7, the V gene TRBV25-1; 8 positions match TRBD1. This CDR3 spans 15 amino acids. Per germline, CDR1 MGHDK and CDR2 SYGVNS. V trimming: 3 bases; J trimming: 6 bases; junction bases outside the gene matches: 10. The CDR3 protein is CASSDAGQESREQYF. The DNA for the CDR3 is TGTGCCAGCAGTGATGCGGGACAGGAATCGCGCGAGCAGTACTTC.

The rearrangement joins TRBV11-2 to TRBJ1-1; D might be TRBD1 (6 bases). The CDR3 runs to 17 residues. Germline V CDR1 and CDR2: SGHAT, FQNNGV. V dropped 6 bases and J dropped 1 base, with 21 bases sitting between them. The CDR3 reads CASRPGARQGWNTEAFF. CDR3 DNA: TGTGCCAGCAGGCCGGGGGCTCGGCAGGGATGGAACACTGAAGCTTTCTTT.